Shown below are 10 T cell receptor beta chains from a single sample sequenced in a study of blood T cells in healthy people across ages. A second roughly 6 to 11 cycle PCR used barcoded and J-beta primers. A single record per CDR3 protein comes from TCRdb applying MiXCR to the 5' RACE reads. The sample records hundreds of thousands of distinct CDR3 sequences, 24% being singletons. The same sample was also studied in work on T cells of mothers and their children.

Sequences were obtained from blood. Receptor source: a boy between 10 and 17 years old in good health.

The CDR3 protein is CASSLGRRSVNTGELFF. CDR3 in DNA: TGTGCCAGCAGTTTGGGAAGGCGGTCAGTCAACACCGGGGAGCTGTTTTTT. This chain connects TRBV12-3 or TRBV12-4 to TRBJ2-2, with D hard to call. Deletions cut 3 bases from V and 2 bases from J, with 16 bases between. The CDR3 runs 17 residues.

This chain joins TRBV2 and TRBJ1-5; 8 bases fit TRBD1. Trimming cost V 5 bases and J 6 bases; bases outside gene matches: 3. Germline CDR1 reads SNHLY; CDR2 reads FYNNEI. This CDR3 is built from 13 residues. The CDR3 is CASSPRGLQPQHF. Here the CDR3 DNA reads TGTGCCAGCAGTCCCAGGGGGCTTCAGCCCCAGCATTTT.

This clonotype was recorded a few times. The J gene is TRBJ1-2, the V gene TRBV15; D unresolved. Germline V gives CDR1 LNHNV, CDR2 YYDKDF (reference sequence). The V gene lost 5 bases and the J gene lost 2 bases, with 12 bases spanning the gap. This CDR3 contains 14 residues. This CDR3 reads CATSPREVNYGYTF. As DNA, the CDR3 is TGTGCCACCAGCCCACGTGAGGTCAACTATGGCTACACCTTC.

The rearrangement links TRBV11-2 to TRBJ2-2; the D is unclear. The CDR3 runs 15 residues. The germline CDR1 and CDR2 sequences are SGHAT and FQNNGV. V was clipped by 5 bases and J by 0 bases, with 10 bases between them. The CDR3 nucleotides are TGTGCCAGCAGCCAAGAGATAGCGAACACCGGGGAGCTGTTTTTT. It is translated as CASSQEIANTGELFF.

The gene calls are TRBV11-1 and TRBJ2-6; 8 bases line up with TRBD1. CDR1 and CDR2 (germline): SGHAT, FQDESV (reference sequence). V was pared by 0 bases and J by 0 bases, with 16 bases of the junction left unmatched. The CDR3 is made up of 22 amino acids. CDR3 sequence (DNA): TGTGCCAGCAGCTTAGCGAAGATTCAGGGGGCTAGCCCCCTCTCTGGGGCCAACGTCCTGACTTTC. This gives the protein CASSLAKIQGASPLSGANVLTF.

CDR3 bases: TGTGCCAGCAGCTTAGCTCGAACTGCCCCGGTGACAGTGAGCGAGCAGTACTTC. It codes for CASSLARTAPVTVSEQYF. The chain couples TRBV7-8 to TRBJ2-7; possible D gene TRBD1, 5 bases. V gave up 0 bases and J gave up 6 bases, with 24 bases separating them. CDR1 is SGHVS, CDR2 FQNEAQ, per germline. The CDR3 is 18 amino acids.

The J gene is TRBJ1-1, the V gene TRBV5-1; D ambiguous. Looked up from germline, CDR1 is SGHRS and CDR2 is YFSETQ. The CDR3 length is 11 residues. V was shortened by 3 bases and J by 9 bases, with 9 bases between the two germline ends. DNA for the CDR3: TGCGCCAGCAGCTCAGGAGTCCAAGCTTTCTTT. Protein sequence: CASSSGVQAFF.

Only a few counts were recorded for this clonotype. The chain recombines TRBV7-2 with TRBJ1-2; TRBD1 might be the D (5 bases). This CDR3 is 14 amino acids long. Trimming shortened V by 4 bases and J by 7 bases, and 16 bases separated the two germline ends. Germline values: CDR1 SGHTA, CDR2 FQGNSA. CDR3 coding DNA: TGTGCCAGCAGCTCCTCGGGGCAGAAAGGTGGCTACACCTTC. Translated: CASSSSGQKGGYTF.

This clonotype was counted many times. This chain uses TRBV9 with TRBJ1-1; D possibly corresponds to TRBD1 (6 bases). Germline loops: CDR1 SGDLS, CDR2 YYNGEE. Trimming took off 0 bases at V and 9 bases at J, with 15 bases between the two ends. This CDR3 spans 14 amino acids. This CDR3 reads CASSVGSGVPQAFF. CDR3 nucleotides: TGTGCCAGCAGCGTAGGGTCAGGGGTTCCTCAAGCTTTCTTT.

This clonotype appeared a few times. The chain combines TRBV7-2 with TRBJ2-5; the D is unclear. CDR1 and CDR2 from the germline V gene are SGHTA and FQGNSA. The CDR3 runs to 17 residues. V lost 2 bases to trimming and J lost 5 bases, with 21 bases between them. CDR3 residues: CASSLFGSGFPWETQYF. The CDR3 bases are TGTGCCAGCAGCTTATTTGGGTCCGGATTCCCCTGGGAGACCCAGTACTTC.